This is a list of T cell receptor beta chains from one sample in a study of shared clonotypes between healthy human individuals. TCRdb's table, derived via immunoSEQ multiplex PCR, lists solely in-frame clones and lacks some. This table holds around 1.6 million clones, nearly 99% found once. The sample consisted of naive CD4+ T cells sorted from blood. These receptors were taken from a young man in good health. The CDR3 runs from the conserved cysteine through the conserved F or W. Fields, in order: V gene, D gene, clone size, CDR3 length, CDR3 protein. D genes are given only for firm matches. Clone size is stated in some rows and not others, as once, few, many or a class when expanded.

>TRBV15|NA|NA|16
CATSRDGRASGNTIYF
>TRBV28|TRBD2|NA|15
CASSSQREGPDTQYF
>TRBV4-3|NA|once|14
CASSQAGGGDLAFF
>TRBV6-1|NA|NA|12
CASSDNPRLTFF
>TRBV10-3|NA|NA|14
CAIKRASGANVLTF
>TRBV6-6|NA|NA|14
CASSSGSKLSEQYF
>TRBV18|NA|NA|13
CASCRDILGEQYF
>TRBV6-6|TRBD1|NA|15
CASRNRDRVFSEQYF
>TRBV9|TRBD2|NA|14
CASSVGTSGDTQYF
>TRBV7-2|TRBD1|NA|17
CASSLGLGQGFSYEQYF
>TRBV4-3|NA|NA|15
CASSGGRVFTDTQYF
>TRBV29-1|NA|NA|13
CSVEGGSAYEQYF
>TRBV5-1|NA|once|11
CASSFLDTQYF
>TRBV9|TRBD1|NA|17
CASGLGQGISGANVLTF
>TRBV5-1|TRBD2|NA|16
CASSLGLAGLSYEQYF
>TRBV29-1|NA|NA|14
CSVDGVSSYNEQFF
>TRBV7-8|TRBD1|NA|17
CASSPRRDRGLTGELFF
>TRBV7-9|NA|NA|15
CASTVGVLSTDTQYF
>TRBV7-3|NA|NA|13
CASSLSRDNEQFF
>TRBV7-9|TRBD2|once|13
CASSFLAGVEQYF
>TRBV28|NA|NA|14
CASWSGGRGQPQHF
>TRBV2|TRBD1|NA|11
CASRTGFEQYF
>TRBV28|NA|NA|11
CASRTYYEQYF
>TRBV4-3|NA|NA|14
CASSPGTHLGPQHF
>TRBV18|TRBD1|few|14
CASSPGQGFTEAFF
>TRBV5-1|NA|NA|14
CASSLKGSTDTQYF
>TRBV2|TRBD1|NA|13
CASKQGKSYEQYF
>TRBV5-4|NA|NA|15
CASSLDLAGLEPQHF
>TRBV5-1|TRBD1|NA|16
CASSLVGQGAHYGYTF
>TRBV18|TRBD1|NA|17
CASSPLQGAPTNEKLFF
>TRBV11-3|TRBD2|NA|17
CASSLDGGLAENNEQFF
>TRBV4-1|NA|NA|15
CASTSLGGKTDTQYF
>TRBV27|NA|NA|17
CASSPTPSSPKHNEQFF
>TRBV27|TRBD2|NA|14
CASSLWGGQETQYF
>TRBV7-9|NA|NA|14
CASSYAGTGEKLFF
>TRBV15|TRBD2|NA|18
CATSRDRRGAAGFNEQFF
>TRBV28|NA|NA|16
CASSFSLLASTYEQYF
>TRBV18|NA|NA|12
CASSASSYEQYF
>TRBV9|TRBD2|NA|14
CASGLAGRTDTQYF
>TRBV5-1|TRBD2|NA|15
CASSLAGISTDTQYF
>TRBV29-1|TRBD1|NA|13
CSVSGTGLYEQYF